This T cell receptor beta chain was captured by sequencing in a study of blood T cell repertoires in COVID-19. The method was immunoSEQ multiplex PCR; TCRdb's version includes in-frame clones alone and lacks a portion of them. Counted here are more than 200,000 clones, around 88% occurring once; the ten biggest clones make up 5% to 6.5%. Germline V CDR1 and CDR2: SGHTA, FQGNSA. V lost 2 bases, J lost 1 base, and 8 bases lay in between. The CDR3 covers 15 residues. The TCR comes from a woman aged 25 to 39 with COVID-19, enrolled during active disease. V usage is TRBV7-2 and J usage is TRBJ2-2; D remains ambiguous. Material: peripheral blood. In nucleotides, the CDR3 is TGTGCCAGCAGCTTATTGTCAGGGAACACCGGGGAGCTGTTTTTT. Amino acids: CASSLLSGNTGELFF.